The text below deals with one T cell receptor beta chain. Its antigen is as yet unknown. The DNA is omitted, as the CDR3 cannot be located on it reliably, and the CDR3 follows TCRdb's listing. These data come from a study of CD8 T cells in ankylosing spondylitis. Quantitative 5'-RACE was performed with molecular barcodes, and it yielded the TCR beta libraries. TCRdb fed the 5' RACE reads into MiXCR, producing one record per CDR3 protein. The data show about 540,000 distinct CDR3 sequences, roughly 13% seen once. Study results and limitations: Past research had described some motif variants in reactive arthritis synovial fluid and blood. Clones tied to disease were said to be significantly enriched in matched ankylosing spondylitis synovial fluid. Typical of ankylosing spondylitis blood, it appeared, was a TCR beta motif of eight highly homologous variants. Peripheral blood samples showed relatively rare disease-linked clones, and these clones were CD8+.

Germline V lookup: CDR1 SGHTA, CDR2 FQGNSA. The CDR3 is 14 amino acids long, termini counted. The chain is built from TRBV7-2 and TRBJ2-1; the table's D call TRBD2 went unverified against the DNA. The TCR originated in a male donor with ankylosing spondylitis. Sequencing used blood, either unsorted or a sorted T cell fraction (not recorded which). This CDR3 reads CASSLPVASGSLFF.